Sequencing of this T cell receptor (beta chain) was carried out in a study of T cell changes during pregnancy in multiple sclerosis. Per the germline V gene, CDR1 is MNHNS and CDR2 is SASEGT. This CDR3 is 16 amino acids long. With V trimmed by 3 bases and J by 2 bases, 7 bases remained unmatched. The protocol was immunoSEQ multiplex PCR, while the TCRdb copy is restricted to in-frame clones and leaves out a portion. The sample holds 55,000 to 85,000 clones, 92% seen once. V usage is TRBV6-1 and J usage is TRBJ1-5, with TRBD1 matching over 7 bases. The specimen was peripheral blood, collected after pregnancy. This receptor was taken from a female donor with multiple sclerosis, enrolled in a pregnancy study. The CDR3 DNA is TGTGCCAGCAGTGATGAGAACAGGGGAGGCAATCAGCCCCAGCATTTT. It translates to CASSDENRGGNQPQHF.